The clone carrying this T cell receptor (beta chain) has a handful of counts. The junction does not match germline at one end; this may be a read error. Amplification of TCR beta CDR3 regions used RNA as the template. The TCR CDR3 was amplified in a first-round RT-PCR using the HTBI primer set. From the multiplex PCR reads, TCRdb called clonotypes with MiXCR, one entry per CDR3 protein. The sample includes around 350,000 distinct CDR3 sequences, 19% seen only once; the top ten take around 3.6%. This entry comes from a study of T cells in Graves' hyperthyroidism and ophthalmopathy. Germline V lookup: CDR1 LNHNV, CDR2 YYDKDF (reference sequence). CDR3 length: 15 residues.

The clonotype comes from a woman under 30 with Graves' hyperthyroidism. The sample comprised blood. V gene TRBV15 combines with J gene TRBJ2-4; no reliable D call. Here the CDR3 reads CATSNGGLAKNIKYF. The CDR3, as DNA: TGTGCCACCAGCAATGGCGGTTTAGCCAAAAACATTAAGTACTTC.